One sample yielded the 3 T cell receptor beta chains listed below, sequenced in a study of blood T cell repertoires in COVID-19. Libraries were prepared by immunoSEQ multiplex PCR; TCRdb keeps only in-frame clonotypes and omits some of them. The top ten clones hold around 13% of a sample with around 65,000 clones, approximately 78% of them seen once. Input material: peripheral blood. Receptor source: a human donor in a cohort sampled during active COVID-19.

This clone was found once. The chain carries TRBV11-2 and TRBJ2-1; 12 nucleotides line up with TRBD1. The germline V gene has CDR1 SGHAT and CDR2 FQNNGV. V was clipped by 5 bases and J by 4 bases; unmatched bases: 3. This CDR3 has 15 residues. CDR3 protein: CASSPGQGAYNEQFF. The CDR3 DNA follows: TGTGCCAGCAGCCCGGGACAGGGGGCATACAATGAGCAGTTCTTC.

The CDR3 spells CASSPPPRQGNQPQHF. The CDR3 DNA is TGTGCCAGCTCACCACCCCCGCGACAGGGTAATCAGCCCCAGCATTTT. The chain combines TRBV18 with TRBJ1-5, with 7 bases fitting TRBD1. V shed 0 bases and J 4 bases; nucleotides not matched to a gene: 6. Germline CDR1 and CDR2: KGHSH and LQKENI. CDR3 length: 16 residues.

The CDR3 reads CASSLEAFTGAFF. As DNA, the CDR3 is TGTGCCAGCAGCTTAGAGGCCTTCACGGGAGCTTTCTTT. The rearrangement links TRBV7-2 to TRBJ1-1; D is ambiguous. The V and J ends lost 1 base and 10 bases respectively, with 13 bases between them. This CDR3 has 13 residues. Germline V lookup: CDR1 SGHTA, CDR2 FQGNSA.